Presented here are 11 T cell receptor beta chains from one specimen sequenced in a study of CD8 T cells in Susac syndrome. It was with random hexamers that roughly 0.45 to 1 ug RNA was reverse transcribed. TCRdb recomputed calls from the immunoSEQ multiplex PCR reads with MiXCR, one row per CDR3 protein. The sample yields roughly 200,000 distinct CDR3 sequences, over 90% seen once. Sequencing input: CD4+ T cells from PBMCs. These receptors were collected from a human donor with multiple sclerosis.

This chain connects TRBV3-1 to TRBJ2-1; D is unresolved. There are 15 residues in the CDR3. Germline V gene lookup returns CDR1 LGHDT and CDR2 YNNKEL (reference sequence). Trimming pared 1 base from V and 2 bases from J, leaving 9 bases between. DNA for the CDR3: TGTGCCAGCAGCCAAGCTCCCAACACCTACAATGAGCAGTTCTTC. It is translated as CASSQAPNTYNEQFF.

Comment on this clonotype: An end of the junction does not agree with germline; a read error may underlie this. The chain employs TRBV4-1 and TRBJ2-3; D may correspond to TRBD1 or TRBD2 (5 bases each). Germline CDR1 MGHRA, CDR2 YSYEKL. There are 18 residues in the CDR3. The CDR3: CASSQDLTGTLDTNTQYF. In DNA, the CDR3 is TGCGCCAGCAGCCAAGATCTTACTGGGACCCTCGACACAAATACGCAGTATTTT.

This chain uses TRBV19 with TRBJ2-7; possibly TRBD1 for D (6 bases). Germline values: CDR1 LNHDA, CDR2 SQIVND (reference sequence). V gave up 8 bases and J gave up 6 bases, with 17 bases separating them. This CDR3 comprises 13 residues. The CDR3 coding sequence is TGTGCCAGTCGCGCAATACAGGGCCCCGAGCAGTACTTC. Its translation: CASRAIQGPEQYF.

This sequence joins TRBV29-1 and TRBJ1-1; a possible D gene is TRBD1 (6 bases). Germline V gives CDR1 SQVTM, CDR2 ANQGSEA. The CDR3 covers 13 residues. Trimming removed 7 bases from V and 8 bases from J, with 20 bases in between. The CDR3 DNA is TGCAGCGCTGATCTTCGACAGGTGAGAGAAGCTTTCTTT. Amino acid sequence: CSADLRQVREAFF.

This chain links TRBV11-2 with TRBJ2-7; TRBD1 aligns across 7 bases. This CDR3 has 14 amino acids. V lost 4 bases to trimming and J lost 2 bases; unmatched junction nucleotides: 5. CDR1 SGHAT and CDR2 FQNNGV come from the germline V gene. This CDR3 reads CASSSRDSAYEQYF. In DNA form, the CDR3 reads TGTGCCAGCAGCTCCCGGGACAGCGCCTACGAGCAGTACTTC.

This sequence joins TRBV5-6 and TRBJ2-2; D might be TRBD2 (5 bases). Germline V gives CDR1 SGHDT, CDR2 YYEEEE. Deletions cut 5 bases from V and 1 base from J, with 12 bases between. The CDR3 runs to 15 residues. CDR3 nucleotides: TGTGCCAGCAGTTTCGACGGACTGAACACCGGGGAGCTGTTTTTT. Translating gives CASSFDGLNTGELFF.

The rearrangement uses TRBV9 and TRBJ1-2; D perhaps matches TRBD1 (5 bases). The CDR3 is made up of 15 amino acids. V lost 4 bases and J lost 7, with 20 bases in between. Germline lookup yields CDR1 SGDLS and CDR2 YYNGEE. The chain's CDR3 is CASSRTTAAYAGYTF. The CDR3 bases are TGTGCCAGCAGCCGAACGACAGCCGCGTATGCTGGCTACACCTTC.

Only one count was recorded for this clonotype. The gene calls are TRBV13 and TRBJ2-5; TRBD2 aligns across 10 bases. Germline CDR1 reads PRHDT; CDR2 reads FYEKMQ (reference sequence). Unmatched junction bases numbered 8, after V lost 1 base and J lost 3 bases. This CDR3 contains 17 residues. The CDR3 loop is CASSLVRTSGDEETQYF. CDR3 coding DNA: TGTGCCAGCAGCTTAGTAAGGACTAGCGGAGATGAAGAGACCCAGTACTTC.

The rearrangement links TRBV12-3 or TRBV12-4 to TRBJ2-5; D remains ambiguous. The CDR3 loop spans 14 amino acids. Trimming removed 2 bases from V and 5 bases from J, with 12 bases in between. CDR3 in amino acids: CASSLSPLVETQYF. The CDR3 bases are TGTGCCAGCAGTTTATCCCCCCTGGTGGAGACCCAGTACTTC.

The chain recombines TRBV20-1 with TRBJ2-5; D possibly uses TRBD1 or TRBD2 (5 bases each). This CDR3 has 14 amino acids. V was shortened by 5 bases and J by 2 bases, with 15 bases between the two germline ends. Germline values: CDR1 DFQATT, CDR2 SNEGSKA (reference sequence). CDR3 residues: CSAVAGTAQETQYF. The CDR3, as DNA: TGCAGTGCTGTAGCCGGGACGGCGCAAGAGACCCAGTACTTC.

The chain recombines TRBV5-1 with TRBJ2-2; perhaps TRBD1 as D (5 bases). The CDR3 runs to 14 residues. V shed 0 bases and J shed 5 bases, with 8 bases lying between them. Germline V gene sequence: CDR1 SGHRS, CDR2 YFSETQ. CDR3 sequence: CASSLGTLTGELFF. The DNA of the CDR3 is TGCGCCAGCAGCTTGGGGACACTAACCGGGGAGCTGTTTTTT.